The 16 T cell receptor beta chains below come from one sample, sequenced in a study of shared clonotypes between healthy human individuals. The assay was immunoSEQ multiplex PCR, and TCRdb's table has in-frame clones only and misses some. Among roughly 2.5 million clones, over 85% were seen once, and the ten largest hold roughly 0.13%. What was sequenced was naive CD4+ T cells sorted from blood. As for subset: CD45RA+ positively selected. Receptor source: a young man in good health.

The V call is TRBV15, the J call TRBJ2-3; D is perhaps TRBD2 (5 bases). Trimming shortened V by 6 bases and J by 2 bases, and 12 bases separated the two germline ends. In germline, CDR1 is LNHNV, CDR2 YYDKDF (reference sequence). This CDR3 spans 14 amino acids. In DNA, the CDR3 is TGTGCCACCAGAGGAGGCCAGTTCACAGATACGCAGTATTTT. Encoded protein: CATRGGQFTDTQYF.

J is TRBJ1-2 and V is TRBV7-2; D is uncertain. The CDR3 sequence is 14 residues long. Germline loops: CDR1 SGHTA, CDR2 FQGNSA. Trimming shortened V by 1 base and J by 1 base, and 7 bases separated the two germline ends. CDR3 DNA: TGTGCCAGCAGCTTAGGGACCCGTAACTATGGCTACACCTTC. It translates to CASSLGTRNYGYTF.

This chain joins TRBV5-1 and TRBJ2-5; D gene ambiguous. The germline V and J ends were trimmed by 0 bases and 2 bases, with 14 bases remaining between them. The CDR3 spans 16 residues. The germline V gene encodes CDR1 SGHRS and CDR2 YFSETQ. The CDR3 DNA reads as TGCGCCAGCAGCTTGGGAGGCGTGGTGGGGCAAGAGACCCAGTACTTC. Translating it yields CASSLGGVVGQETQYF. Complete variable domain (other parts from reference TRBV5-1 and TRBJ2-5): KAGVTQTPRYLIKTRGQQVTLSCSPISGHRSVSWYQQTPGQGLQFLFEYFSETQRNKGNFPGRFSGRQFSNSRSEMNVSTLELGDSALYLCASSLGGVVGQETQYFGPGTRLLVL.

This clone was observed a handful of times. The chain couples TRBV10-3 to TRBJ1-2; D call uncertain. V was pared by 2 bases and J by 7 bases, with 8 bases between. Germline CDR1 reads ENHRY; CDR2 reads SYGVKD. The CDR3 has 12 residues. The CDR3 nucleotides are TGTGCCATCAGTGAGGGAGAGGGTGGCTACACCTTC. Residues: CAISEGEGGYTF.

V usage is TRBV5-1 and J usage is TRBJ2-3, with 14 bases fitting TRBD2. Germline V gives CDR1 SGHRS, CDR2 YFSETQ. The CDR3 runs to 19 residues. After removal of 2 bases from V and 1 base from J, the junction contained 9 bases not matched to a gene. CDR3 protein: CASSLRMTSGGAGTDTQYF. The CDR3 DNA reads as TGCGCCAGCAGCTTACGGATGACTAGCGGGGGGGCCGGCACAGATACGCAGTATTTT.

The J gene is TRBJ2-5, the V gene TRBV10-3; 8 bases are a match to TRBD2. This CDR3 spans 14 amino acids. Trimming removed 5 bases from V and 3 bases from J; junction bases left unmatched: 5. Germline assignment: CDR1 ENHRY and CDR2 SYGVKD. This CDR3 reads CAISSGGNEETQYF. CDR3 in DNA: TGTGCCATCAGTAGCGGGGGAAACGAAGAGACCCAGTACTTC.

CDR3 residues: CASSRTGLYGGNQPQHF. DNA of the CDR3: TGTGCCAGCAGCCGGACAGGATTATACGGCGGCAATCAGCCCCAGCATTTT. This chain joins TRBV5-6 and TRBJ1-5; 7 positions agree with TRBD1. The junction had 12 bases not matched to a gene; V was cut back by 4 bases and J by 2 bases. Germline values: CDR1 SGHDT, CDR2 YYEEEE. CDR3 length: 17 amino acids.

V gene TRBV27 combines with J gene TRBJ1-4; the D is unclear. The germline V gene has CDR1 MNHEY and CDR2 SMNVEV (reference sequence). Trimming took 5 bases from V and 7 from J, leaving 11 bases between them. The CDR3 loop spans 13 amino acids. CDR3 region: CASSPRTGEKLFF. In DNA, the CDR3 is TGTGCCAGCAGTCCGCGGACGGGTGAAAAACTGTTTTTT.

V and J are TRBV7-3 and TRBJ2-1; tentative D call: TRBD1 (6 bases). Trimming took off 5 bases at V and 2 bases at J, with 10 bases between the two ends. The CDR3 is 14 amino acids. Germline loops: CDR1 SGHTA, CDR2 FQGTGA. CDR3 amino acids: CASSPGDTYNEQFF. CDR3 in DNA: TGTGCCAGCAGCCCAGGGGACACCTACAATGAGCAGTTCTTC.

This chain connects TRBV9 to TRBJ1-2; no clear D. The CDR3 totals 14 residues. From germline, CDR1 is SGDLS and CDR2 YYNGEE. V was shortened by 0 bases and J by 7 bases, with 13 bases between the two germline ends. CDR3 nucleotide sequence: TGTGCCAGCAGCGTAGGGGAGATAATCGGTGGCTACACCTTC. Its translation is CASSVGEIIGGYTF. Variable domain in full (rest from reference TRBV9 and TRBJ1-2): DSGVTQTPKHLITATGQRVTLRCSPRSGDLSVYWYQQSLDQGLQFLIQYYNGEERAKGNILERFSAQQFPDLHSELNLSSLELGDSALYFCASSVGEIIGGYTFGSGTRLTVV.

This sequence joins TRBV7-9 and TRBJ1-2, with D unresolved. Per the germline V gene, CDR1 is SEHNR and CDR2 is FQNEAQ (reference sequence). Trimming cost V 4 bases and J 0 bases, with 12 bases left between them. The CDR3 contains 15 residues. The CDR3 sequence: CASSSSATSNYGYTF. The CDR3 DNA reads as TGTGCCAGCAGCTCCTCAGCTACTTCTAACTATGGCTACACCTTC.

The chain's CDR3 is CASSVGRGSINEQFF. CDR3 in DNA: TGTGCCAGCAGCGTAGGCCGGGGATCCATCAATGAGCAGTTCTTC. The chain joins TRBV9 to TRBJ2-1, with a possible D match to TRBD2 (5 bases). CDR3 length: 15 residues. Trimming stripped 0 bases from V and 6 bases from J, with 13 bases between. The germline V gene encodes CDR1 SGDLS and CDR2 YYNGEE.

The chain uses TRBV5-1 and TRBJ2-3; 9 nucleotides match TRBD1. Unmatched junction bases numbered 1, after V lost 7 bases and J lost 1 base. The germline CDR1 and CDR2 sequences are SGHRS and YFSETQ. The length of the CDR3 is 13 residues. The DNA of the CDR3 is TGCGCCAGCTGGACAGGGGGCACAGATACGCAGTATTTT. This encodes CASWTGGTDTQYF.

A word on this clone: The CDR3 end shows no conserved phenylalanine or tryptophan, and so a read error is likely. The chain links TRBV5-1 to TRBJ1-6, with D possibly matching TRBD1 (6 bases). CDR3 size: 14 residues. The V and J ends lost 2 bases and 7 bases respectively, with 10 bases between them. Germline values: CDR1 SGHRS, CDR2 YFSETQ. The CDR3 sequence is CASSLTGFNSPLHL. The CDR3 coding sequence is TGCGCCAGCAGCTTAACAGGGTTCAATTCACCCCTCCACCTT.

The V call is TRBV7-9, the J call TRBJ2-7; TRBD2 might be the D (5 bases). Germline V gene sequence: CDR1 SEHNR, CDR2 FQNEAQ (reference sequence). Trimming shortened V by 10 bases and J by 5 bases, and 15 bases separated the two germline ends. The CDR3 sequence is 12 residues long. CDR3: CATRTGSNEQYF. The DNA for the CDR3 is TGTGCCACCAGAACGGGGTCCAACGAGCAGTACTTC.

The sample holds one count of this clone. The V and J genes are TRBV19 and TRBJ1-1, with D unresolved. Trimming left V 3 bases short and J 8 bases short, with 10 bases between. This CDR3 has 12 residues. From germline, CDR1 is LNHDA and CDR2 SQIVND (reference sequence). The CDR3 nucleotides are TGTGCCAGTAGTATCCGCCTGGACGAAGCTTTCTTT. Encoded protein: CASSIRLDEAFF.